The sequence of this TCR beta chain was determined in a study of cytomegalovirus exposure and HLA in healthy donors. CDR3 length equals 15 residues. Per germline, CDR1 MGHRA and CDR2 YSYEKL. V was clipped by 1 base and J by 6 bases, with 14 bases between them. Sequencing used immunoSEQ multiplex PCR; TCRdb keeps in-frame clones, though not all of them. The sample lists 250,000 to 300,000 clones, around 89% occurring once. The sample was PBMCs. The chain combines TRBV4-1 with TRBJ2-3; D might be TRBD2 (7 bases). The receptor's source is a woman younger than 35 in good health and CMV-seronegative. The CDR3 protein is CASSQGPGGGDTQYF. CDR3 nucleotide sequence: TGCGCCAGCAGCCAAGGGCCGGGGGGCGGGGATACGCAGTATTTT.